This is a list of T cell receptor beta chains from one sample in a study of blood T cell repertoires in COVID-19. Sequencing used immunoSEQ multiplex PCR; TCRdb keeps in-frame clones, though not all of them. In the table there are over 400,000 clones, around 86% of which are singletons. The source material was peripheral blood. The origin of the receptors is a woman younger than 45 with active or convalescent COVID-19. The CDR3 runs from the conserved cysteine through the conserved F or W. The order of the fields is clone size, V gene, J gene, D gene, CDR3 DNA, CDR3 protein. The D gene is left open where the match is weak. The size of a clone is reported for some rows only, either as once, few or many, or as a class for expanded clones.

>-|TRBV3-1/TRBV3-2|TRBJ2-1|-
TGTGCCAGCAGCCAAGGCTACTACAATGAGCAGTTCTTC
CASSQGYYNEQFF
>once|TRBV5-6|TRBJ2-1|TRBD1
TGTGCCAGCAGCCGGACAGGGAGCTCCTACAATGAGCAGTTCTTC
CASSRTGSSYNEQFF
>-|TRBV18|TRBJ1-5|-
TGTGCCAGCTCACCCGATAGTTCGGACAGCGATAGCAATCAGCCCCAGCATTTT
CASSPDSSDSDSNQPQHF
>-|TRBV28|TRBJ1-5|-
TGTGCCAGCAGAATCACCACCAGGGTCAATCAGCCCCAGCATTTT
CASRITTRVNQPQHF
>-|TRBV18|TRBJ2-6|-
TGTGCCAGCTCACCACTCGAGGCACCTGGGGCCAACGTCCTGACTTTC
CASSPLEAPGANVLTF
>few|TRBV11-2|TRBJ1-4|-
TGTGCCAGCAGCTTAGACCATCTCACGGGAGGGGAAAAACTGTTTTTT
CASSLDHLTGGEKLFF
>-|TRBV20-1|TRBJ2-1|-
TGCAGTGCTAGTACGGGAGTGGTTGAGCAGTTCTTC
CSASTGVVEQFF
>-|TRBV18|TRBJ2-5|TRBD2
TGTGCCAGCTCATATAGCGGGGGCATCCAAGAGACCCAGTACTTC
CASSYSGGIQETQYF
>-|TRBV14|TRBJ2-5|-
TGTGCCAGCAGCCAAGTTTGGGGGCAACGAGGGACCCAGTACTTC
CASSQVWGQRGTQYF
>-|TRBV10-3|TRBJ1-1|-
TGTGCCATCAGCACACAGGGTACGACTGAAGCTTTCTTT
CAISTQGTTEAFF
>-|TRBV13|TRBJ1-1|-
TGTGCCAGCAGCTTAGCACAGGGTGAAGCTTTCTTT
CASSLAQGEAFF
>-|TRBV2|TRBJ2-7|TRBD1
TGTGCCAGCACTGGGCGGGACAGGGTACAGGAGCAGTACTTC
CASTGRDRVQEQYF
>-|TRBV4-1|TRBJ2-3|-
TGCGCCAGCAGCCAAGTATCGGGAGATACGCAGTATTTT
CASSQVSGDTQYF
>-|TRBV10-3|TRBJ1-1|-
TGTGCCATCAGCCCTGTCACAGGGAACACTGAAGCTTTCTTT
CAISPVTGNTEAFF
>-|TRBV6-5|TRBJ2-1|TRBD2
TGTGCCAGCCACCGGGCGGGAGGCCAGTACAATGAGCAGTTCTTC
CASHRAGGQYNEQFF
>-|TRBV4-1|TRBJ1-5|-
TGCGCCAGCAGCCCTGAAGGTCAGGCTGATCAGCCCCAGCATTTT
CASSPEGQADQPQHF
>-|TRBV5-1|TRBJ2-7|-
TGCGCCAGCAGCCAAGTACAGGGTTTCTACGAGCAGTACTTC
CASSQVQGFYEQYF
>-|TRBV27|TRBJ1-5|-
TGTGCCAGCAGTCCTTTGACAGGAGGTAGCAATCAGCCCCAGCATTTT
CASSPLTGGSNQPQHF
>few|TRBV11-2|TRBJ1-2|-
TGTGCCAGCAGCTTTGACAGCTATGGCTACACCTTC
CASSFDSYGYTF
>once|TRBV5-1|TRBJ2-7|TRBD2
TGCGCCAGCAGCTTGGCCGGCGGGAGTTACGAGCAGTACTTC
CASSLAGGSYEQYF
>few|TRBV19|TRBJ2-3|-
TGTGCCAGTACTAAGGCGGCTTGGAGTAGCACAGATACGCAGTATTTT
CASTKAAWSSTDTQYF
>few|TRBV4-1|TRBJ1-2|-
TGCGCCAGCAGCCTACGCGGGAATGGCTACACCTTC
CASSLRGNGYTF
>once|TRBV19|TRBJ1-5|-
TGTGCCAGTGAGTATATGGGGGCCAGCAATCAGCCCCAGCATTTT
CASEYMGASNQPQHF
>-|TRBV29-1|TRBJ1-2|-
TGCAGCGTTGGGGAGAACTATGGCTACACCTTC
CSVGENYGYTF
>-|TRBV2|TRBJ1-5|TRBD1
TGTGCCAGCAGTGAAGACCCTCCGGGACAGGTTAGCAATCAGCCCCAGCATTTT
CASSEDPPGQVSNQPQHF
>once|TRBV3-1/TRBV3-2|TRBJ2-1|TRBD2
TGTGCCAGCAGCCTCCGACTAGCGGGACTTACTAACAATGAGCAGTTCTTC
CASSLRLAGLTNNEQFF
>-|TRBV19|TRBJ1-1|-
TGTGCCAGTAGTATAGTTAGTACTCCGGTCACTGAAGCTTTCTTT
CASSIVSTPVTEAFF
>once|TRBV15|TRBJ1-5|-
TGTGCCACCAGCAGAGCAGGGGTGGATCAGCCCCAGCATTTT
CATSRAGVDQPQHF
>-|TRBV2|TRBJ2-3|-
TGTGCCAGCAGTAAGCAGGGGCAGGGTGCAGATACGCAGTATTTT
CASSKQGQGADTQYF
>once|TRBV7-2|TRBJ1-2|-
TGTGCCAGCAGCTTAACCTCCGGGGGTTATGGCTACACCTTC
CASSLTSGGYGYTF
>-|TRBV6-5|TRBJ2-1|TRBD2
TGTGCCAGCAGTTTGGGACTAGCCAATGAGCAGTTCTTC
CASSLGLANEQFF
>once|TRBV6-6|TRBJ1-6|-
TGTGCCAGCAGTTACTCCGGCAGGGTTTCACCCCTCCACTTT
CASSYSGRVSPLHF